The T cell receptor (beta chain) under discussion was sequenced for a study of OX40 agonist ivuxolimab in advanced cancers. Study background: Eligibility rules accepted prior anti-PD-1, anti-PD-L1 or anti-CTLA-4 therapy, and 40% had some.

V was pared by 1 base and J by 3 bases, with 12 bases between. Looked up from germline, CDR1 is SEHNR and CDR2 is FQNEAQ (reference sequence). This CDR3 is built from 15 residues. Assay used: immunoSEQ multiplex PCR; TCRdb lists only in-frame clones, some missing. The data contain 77,000 or so clones, around nine tenths of them seen just once; the ten biggest clones take up 0.68%. On this clone: Its target is not known.

Findings and limits, study-wide: CD8+ T cells (on average) carried more expanded clones than CD4+ T cells.

Source: CD4+ or CD8+ T cells sorted from blood, taken in a trial of the OX40 agonist ivuxolimab. This sequence originates from an adult with an advanced solid tumor such as melanoma, head and neck, liver or kidney cancer. The chain is built from TRBV7-9 and TRBJ1-2, with D perhaps TRBD1 (5 bases). CDR3 sequence: CASSLDAGKHYGYTF. CDR3 sequence (DNA): TGTGCCAGCAGCTTAGACGCAGGGAAGCACTATGGCTACACCTTC.